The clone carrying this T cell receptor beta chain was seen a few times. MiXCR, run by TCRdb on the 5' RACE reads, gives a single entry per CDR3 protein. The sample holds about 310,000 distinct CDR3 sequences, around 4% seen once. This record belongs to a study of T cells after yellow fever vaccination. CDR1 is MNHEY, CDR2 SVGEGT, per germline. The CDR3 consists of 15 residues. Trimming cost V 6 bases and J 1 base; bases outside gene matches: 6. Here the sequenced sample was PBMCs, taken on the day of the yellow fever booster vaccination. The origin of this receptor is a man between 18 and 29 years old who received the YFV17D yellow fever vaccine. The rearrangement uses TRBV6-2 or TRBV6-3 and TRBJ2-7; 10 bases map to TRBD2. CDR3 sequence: CASSDLAGDSYEQYV. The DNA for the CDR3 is TGTGCCAGCAGCGACCTAGCGGGGGATTCCTACGAGCAGTACGTC.